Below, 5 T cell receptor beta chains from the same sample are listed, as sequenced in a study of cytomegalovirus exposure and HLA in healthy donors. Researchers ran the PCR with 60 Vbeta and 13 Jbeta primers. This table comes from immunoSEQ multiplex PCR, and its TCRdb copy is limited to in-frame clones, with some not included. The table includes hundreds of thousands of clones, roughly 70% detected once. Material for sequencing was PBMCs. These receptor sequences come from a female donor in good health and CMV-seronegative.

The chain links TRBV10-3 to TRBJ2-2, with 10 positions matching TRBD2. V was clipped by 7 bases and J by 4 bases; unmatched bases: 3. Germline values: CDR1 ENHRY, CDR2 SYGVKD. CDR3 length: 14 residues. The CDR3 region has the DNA TGTGCCATCACCAGCGGGGGGGGCACCGGGGAGCTGTTTTTT. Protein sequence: CAITSGGGTGELFF.

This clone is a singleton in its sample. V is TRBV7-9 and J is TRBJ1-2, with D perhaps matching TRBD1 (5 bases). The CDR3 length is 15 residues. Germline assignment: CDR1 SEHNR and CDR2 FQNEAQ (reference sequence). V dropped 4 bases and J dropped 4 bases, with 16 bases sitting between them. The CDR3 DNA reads TGTGCCAGCAGCTCCCCCGGGGGACGGAGCTATGGCTACACCTTC. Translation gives CASSSPGGRSYGYTF.

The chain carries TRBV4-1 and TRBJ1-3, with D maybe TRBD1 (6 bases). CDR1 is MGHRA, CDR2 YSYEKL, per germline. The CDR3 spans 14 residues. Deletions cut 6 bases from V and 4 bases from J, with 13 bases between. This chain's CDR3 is CASRQGMGGNTIYF. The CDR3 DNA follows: TGCGCCAGCAGGCAGGGGATGGGGGGAAACACCATATATTTT.

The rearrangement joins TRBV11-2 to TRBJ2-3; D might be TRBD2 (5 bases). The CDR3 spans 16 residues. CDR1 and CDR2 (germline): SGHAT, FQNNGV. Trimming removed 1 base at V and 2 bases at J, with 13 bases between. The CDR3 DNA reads TGTGCCAGCAGCTTAGGGGGTAGCGCAATCACAGATACGCAGTATTTT. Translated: CASSLGGSAITDTQYF.

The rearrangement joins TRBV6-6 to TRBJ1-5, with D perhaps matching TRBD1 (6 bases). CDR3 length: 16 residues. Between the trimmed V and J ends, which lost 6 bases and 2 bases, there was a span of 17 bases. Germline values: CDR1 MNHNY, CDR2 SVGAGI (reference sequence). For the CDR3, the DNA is TGTGCCAGCAGAACCTCTCTGGGGGCTCGCAATCAGCCCCAGCATTTT. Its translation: CASRTSLGARNQPQHF.